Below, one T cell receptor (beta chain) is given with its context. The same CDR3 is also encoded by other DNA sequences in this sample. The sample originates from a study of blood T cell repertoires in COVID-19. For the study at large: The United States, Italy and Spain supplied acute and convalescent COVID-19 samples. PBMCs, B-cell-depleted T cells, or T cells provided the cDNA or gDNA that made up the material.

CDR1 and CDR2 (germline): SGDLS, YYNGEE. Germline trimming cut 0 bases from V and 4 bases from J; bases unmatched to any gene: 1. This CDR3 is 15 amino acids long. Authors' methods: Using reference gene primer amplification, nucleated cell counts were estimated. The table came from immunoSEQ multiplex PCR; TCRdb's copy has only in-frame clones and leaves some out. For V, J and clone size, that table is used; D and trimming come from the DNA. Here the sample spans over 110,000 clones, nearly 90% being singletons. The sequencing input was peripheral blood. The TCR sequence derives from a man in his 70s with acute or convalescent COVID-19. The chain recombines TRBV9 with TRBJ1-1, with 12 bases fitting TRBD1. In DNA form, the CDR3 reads TGTGCCAGCAGCGTAGAGGGACAGGGGGCCACTGAAGCTTTCTTT. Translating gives CASSVEGQGATEAFF.